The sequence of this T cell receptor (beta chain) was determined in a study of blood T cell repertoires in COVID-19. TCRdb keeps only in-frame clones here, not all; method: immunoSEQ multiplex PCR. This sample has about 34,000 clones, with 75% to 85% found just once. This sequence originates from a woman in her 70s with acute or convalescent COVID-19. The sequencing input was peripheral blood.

The CDR3 DNA reads TGTGCCAGCAGCTTGGCCTACGCCAGGGATGATGGCTACACCTTC. It codes for CASSLAYARDDGYTF. V usage is TRBV5-6 and J usage is TRBJ1-2; TRBD1 is a possible D gene (5 bases). Germline CDR1 is SGHDT and CDR2 is YYEEEE. V lost 0 bases and J 6 bases, leaving 15 bases between the germline ends. The CDR3 has 15 residues.